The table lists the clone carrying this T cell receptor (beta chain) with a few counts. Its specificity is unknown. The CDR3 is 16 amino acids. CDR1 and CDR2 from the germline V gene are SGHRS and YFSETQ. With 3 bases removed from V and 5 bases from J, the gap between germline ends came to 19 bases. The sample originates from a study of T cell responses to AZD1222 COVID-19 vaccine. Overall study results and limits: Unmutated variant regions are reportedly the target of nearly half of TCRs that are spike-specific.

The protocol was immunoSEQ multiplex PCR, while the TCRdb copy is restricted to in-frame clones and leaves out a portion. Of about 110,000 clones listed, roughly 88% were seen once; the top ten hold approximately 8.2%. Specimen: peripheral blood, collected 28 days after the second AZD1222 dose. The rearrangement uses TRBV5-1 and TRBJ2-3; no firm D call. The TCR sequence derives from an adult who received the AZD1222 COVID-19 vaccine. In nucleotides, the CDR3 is TGCGCCAGCAGCTCCGGGTGGGCGGAAGGCGGAGATACGCAGTATTTT. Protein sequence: CASSSGWAEGGDTQYF.